The clone carrying this T cell receptor beta chain has a handful of counts. Its antigen is unidentified. Using immunoSEQ multiplex PCR, the repertoire was profiled, and TCRdb retains in-frame clones only, with some absent. The data hold roughly 320,000 clones, with around 81% observed a single time. The record originates from a study of Ad26.COV2.S vaccination and SARS-CoV-2 variants. Study-wide background: Participant was drawn from the COV1001 Ad26.COV2.S trial arm. In the study, Ad26.COV2.S was injected intramuscularly once, or twice 56 days apart.

Regarding the study as a whole: Considerable breadth of spike-specific CD8+ and CD4+ T cell responses has reportedly been documented following vaccination.

The treatment is: roughly 18 received Ad26.COV2.S at low or high dose, single or two shots; 5 received placebo; per-sample allocation not given. The samples were gathered on day 63 after the first injection of vaccine or placebo. Vaccine was an Ad26 vector expressing Wuhan-strain SARS-CoV-2 spike. Germline V gives CDR1 SGHDT, CDR2 YYEEEE. This CDR3 region has 13 residues. Between the trimmed V and J ends, which lost 5 bases and 3 bases, there was a span of 11 bases. The clonotype comes from a person aged 18 to 65 who received the Ad26.COV2.S COVID-19 vaccine or a placebo. Here the sequenced sample was peripheral blood, taken in a trial of Ad26.COV2.S vaccine versus placebo. The V call is TRBV5-6, the J call TRBJ1-1; D not resolved. The CDR3 protein is CASRILWDTEAFF. The CDR3 coding sequence is TGTGCCAGCAGGATCCTCTGGGACACTGAAGCTTTCTTT.